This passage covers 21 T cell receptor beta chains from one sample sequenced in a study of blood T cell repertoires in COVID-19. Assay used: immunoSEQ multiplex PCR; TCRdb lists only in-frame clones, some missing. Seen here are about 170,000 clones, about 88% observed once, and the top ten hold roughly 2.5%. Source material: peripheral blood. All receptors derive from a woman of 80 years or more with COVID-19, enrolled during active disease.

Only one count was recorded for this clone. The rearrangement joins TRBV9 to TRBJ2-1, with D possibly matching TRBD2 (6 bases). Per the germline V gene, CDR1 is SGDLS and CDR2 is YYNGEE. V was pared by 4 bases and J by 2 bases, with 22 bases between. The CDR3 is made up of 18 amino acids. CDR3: CASSPGQGSWGAYNEQFF. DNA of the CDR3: TGTGCCAGCAGCCCAGGGCAAGGGTCATGGGGGGCCTACAATGAGCAGTTCTTC. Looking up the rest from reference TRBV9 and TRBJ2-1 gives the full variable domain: DSGVTQTPKHLITATGQRVTLRCSPRSGDLSVYWYQQSLDQGLQFLIQYYNGEERAKGNILERFSAQQFPDLHSELNLSSLELGDSALYFCASSPGQGSWGAYNEQFFGPGTRLTVL.

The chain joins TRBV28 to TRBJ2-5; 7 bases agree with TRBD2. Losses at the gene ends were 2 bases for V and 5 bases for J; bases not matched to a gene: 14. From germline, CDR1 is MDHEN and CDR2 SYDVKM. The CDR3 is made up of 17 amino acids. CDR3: CASSLGVITGGGETQYF. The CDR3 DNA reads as TGTGCCAGCAGTTTAGGGGTGATAACCGGGGGAGGGGAGACCCAGTACTTC.

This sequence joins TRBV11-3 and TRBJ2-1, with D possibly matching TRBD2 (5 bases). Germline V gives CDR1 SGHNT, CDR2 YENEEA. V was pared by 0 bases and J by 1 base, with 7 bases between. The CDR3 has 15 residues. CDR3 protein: CASSLELGSYNEQFF. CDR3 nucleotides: TGTGCCAGCAGCTTAGAACTAGGTTCCTACAATGAGCAGTTCTTC.

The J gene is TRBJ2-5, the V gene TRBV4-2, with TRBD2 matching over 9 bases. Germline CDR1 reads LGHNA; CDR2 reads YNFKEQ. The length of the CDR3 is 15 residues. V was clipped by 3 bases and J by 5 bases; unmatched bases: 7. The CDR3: CASSQGTSLFETQYF. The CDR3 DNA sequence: TGTGCCAGCAGCCAGGGGACTAGCCTGTTCGAGACCCAGTACTTC.

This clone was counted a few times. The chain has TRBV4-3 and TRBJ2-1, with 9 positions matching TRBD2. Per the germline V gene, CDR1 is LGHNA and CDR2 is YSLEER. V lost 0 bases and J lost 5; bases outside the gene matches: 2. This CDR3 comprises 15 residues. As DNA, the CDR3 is TGCGCCAGCAGCCAAGATTTAGCGGGAGACAATGAGCAGTTCTTC. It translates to CASSQDLAGDNEQFF.

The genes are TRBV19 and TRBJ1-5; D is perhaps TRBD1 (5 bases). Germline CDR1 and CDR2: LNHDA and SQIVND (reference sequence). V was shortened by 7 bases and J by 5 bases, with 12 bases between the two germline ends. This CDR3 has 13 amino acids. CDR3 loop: CASNWDFDQPQHF. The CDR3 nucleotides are TGTGCCAGTAACTGGGACTTCGATCAGCCCCAGCATTTT.

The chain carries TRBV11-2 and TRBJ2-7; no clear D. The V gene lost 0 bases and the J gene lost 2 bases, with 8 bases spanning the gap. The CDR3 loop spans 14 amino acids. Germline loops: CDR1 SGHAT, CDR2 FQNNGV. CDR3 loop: CASSLDLRAYEQYF. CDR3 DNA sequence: TGTGCCAGCAGCTTAGATTTGCGAGCCTACGAGCAGTACTTC.

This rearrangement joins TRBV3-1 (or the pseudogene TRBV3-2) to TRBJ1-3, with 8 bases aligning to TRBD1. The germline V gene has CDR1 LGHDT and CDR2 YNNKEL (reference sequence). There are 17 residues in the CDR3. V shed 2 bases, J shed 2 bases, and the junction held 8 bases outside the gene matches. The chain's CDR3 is CASSQPLLTGAGNTIYF. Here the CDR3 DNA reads TGTGCCAGCAGCCAACCCCTCCTGACAGGGGCTGGAAACACCATATATTTT.

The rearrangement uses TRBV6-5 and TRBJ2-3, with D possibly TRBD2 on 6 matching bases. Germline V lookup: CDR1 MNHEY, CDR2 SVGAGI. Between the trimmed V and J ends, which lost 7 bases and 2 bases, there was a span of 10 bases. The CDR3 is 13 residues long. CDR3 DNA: TGTGCCAGCACCCAGCGGGCCACAGATACGCAGTATTTT. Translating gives CASTQRATDTQYF.

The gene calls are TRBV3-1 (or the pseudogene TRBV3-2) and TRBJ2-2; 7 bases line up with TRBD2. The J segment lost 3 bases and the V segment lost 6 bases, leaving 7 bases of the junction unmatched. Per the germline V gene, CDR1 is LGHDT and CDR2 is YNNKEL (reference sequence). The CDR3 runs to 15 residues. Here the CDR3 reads CASRNSGIHTGELFF. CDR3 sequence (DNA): TGTGCCAGCAGAAACAGCGGGATTCACACCGGGGAGCTGTTTTTT.

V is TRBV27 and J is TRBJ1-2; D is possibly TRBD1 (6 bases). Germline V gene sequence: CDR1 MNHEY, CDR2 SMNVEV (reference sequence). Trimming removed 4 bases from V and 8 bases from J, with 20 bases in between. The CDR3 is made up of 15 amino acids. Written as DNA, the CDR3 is TGTGCCAGCAGTTCCAGTAATCTCCAGGGGAAAGGCTACACCTTC. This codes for CASSSSNLQGKGYTF.

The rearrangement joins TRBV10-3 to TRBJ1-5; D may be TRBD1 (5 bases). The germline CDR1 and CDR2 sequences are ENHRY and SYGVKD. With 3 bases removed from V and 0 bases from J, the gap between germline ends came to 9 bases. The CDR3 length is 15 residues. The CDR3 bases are TGTGCCATCAGTGACGGGGGAGGTAGCAATCAGCCCCAGCATTTT. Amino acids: CAISDGGGSNQPQHF.

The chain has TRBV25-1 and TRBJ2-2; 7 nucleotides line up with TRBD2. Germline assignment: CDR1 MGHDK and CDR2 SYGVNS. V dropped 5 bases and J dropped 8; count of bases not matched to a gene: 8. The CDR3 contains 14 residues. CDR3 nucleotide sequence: TGTGCCAGCAGTCAAACGGGAGGATCAGGGGAGCTGTTTTTT. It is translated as CASSQTGGSGELFF. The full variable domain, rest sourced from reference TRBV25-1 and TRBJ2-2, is EADIYQTPRYLVIGTGKKITLECSQTMGHDKMYWYQQDPGMELHLIHYSYGVNSTEKGDLSSESTVSRIRTEHFPLTLESARPSHTSQYLCASSQTGGSGELFFGEGSRLTVL.

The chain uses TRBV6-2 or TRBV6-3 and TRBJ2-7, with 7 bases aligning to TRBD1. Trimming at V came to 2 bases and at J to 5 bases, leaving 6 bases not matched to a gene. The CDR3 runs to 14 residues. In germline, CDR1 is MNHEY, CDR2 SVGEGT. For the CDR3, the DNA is TGTGCCAGCAGTTACGAGGGGGCTCTCCACGAGCAGTACTTC. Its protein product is CASSYEGALHEQYF.

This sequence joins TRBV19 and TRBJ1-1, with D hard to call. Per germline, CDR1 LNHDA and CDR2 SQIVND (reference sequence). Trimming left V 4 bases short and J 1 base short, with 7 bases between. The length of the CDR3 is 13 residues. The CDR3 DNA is TGTGCCAGTAGTAGAAAACAGAACACTGAAGCTTTCTTT. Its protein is CASSRKQNTEAFF.

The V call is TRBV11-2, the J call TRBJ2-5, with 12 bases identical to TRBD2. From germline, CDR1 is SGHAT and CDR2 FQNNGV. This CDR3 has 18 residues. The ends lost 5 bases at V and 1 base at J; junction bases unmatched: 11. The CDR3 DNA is TGTGCCAGCAGCACCCGGGCTAGCGGGAGGGGGCTCCAAGAGACCCAGTACTTC. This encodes CASSTRASGRGLQETQYF. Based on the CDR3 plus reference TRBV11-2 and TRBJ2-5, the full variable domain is EAGVAQSPRYKIIEKRQSVAFWCNPISGHATLYWYQQILGQGPKLLIQFQNNGVVDDSQLPKDRFSAERLKGVDSTLKIQPAKLEDSAVYLCASSTRASGRGLQETQYFGPGTRLLVL.

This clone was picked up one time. The CDR3 bases are TGTGCCAGTCGCAGGGAAAAACTGTTTTTT. Its protein is CASRREKLFF. The chain has TRBV6-6 and TRBJ1-4; no reliable D call. The germline V gene has CDR1 MNHNY and CDR2 SVGAGI (reference sequence). V lost 9 bases and J lost 8, with 7 bases in between. This CDR3 is built from 10 residues.

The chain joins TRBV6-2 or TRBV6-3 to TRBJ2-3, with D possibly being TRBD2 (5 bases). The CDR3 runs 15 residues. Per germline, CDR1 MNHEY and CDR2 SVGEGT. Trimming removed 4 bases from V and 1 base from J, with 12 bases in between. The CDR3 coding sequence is TGTGCCAGCAGTTCAACGGGAACTGGCACAGATACGCAGTATTTT. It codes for CASSSTGTGTDTQYF.

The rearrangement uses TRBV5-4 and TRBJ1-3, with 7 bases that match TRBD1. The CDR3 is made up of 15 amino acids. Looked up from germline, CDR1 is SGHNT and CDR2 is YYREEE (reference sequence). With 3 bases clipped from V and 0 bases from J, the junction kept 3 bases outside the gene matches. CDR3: CASSSGQDSGNTIYF. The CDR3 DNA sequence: TGTGCCAGCAGCTCCGGACAGGACTCTGGAAACACCATATATTTT.

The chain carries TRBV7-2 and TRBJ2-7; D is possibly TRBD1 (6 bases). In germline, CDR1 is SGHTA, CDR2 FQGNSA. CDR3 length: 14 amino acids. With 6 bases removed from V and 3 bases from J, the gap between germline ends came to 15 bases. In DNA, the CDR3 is TGTGCCAGCAGTTTTAGCCCAGGGGACTACGAGCAGTACTTC. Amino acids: CASSFSPGDYEQYF.

CDR3 protein: CASSHRDSLLREQYF. The CDR3 bases are TGCGCCAGCAGCCATCGGGACAGCTTACTGCGGGAGCAGTACTTC. This chain uses TRBV5-1 with TRBJ2-7; 7 positions match TRBD1. This CDR3 is 15 amino acids long. CDR1 is SGHRS and CDR2 is YFSETQ in the germline V gene. The V gene end was trimmed by 4 bases and the J gene end by 7 bases; junction bases not matched to a gene: 14.